This T cell receptor beta chain was observed in a study of blood T cell repertoires in COVID-19. In the authors' workflow: By means of reference gene primer amplification, nucleated cell counts were estimated. The data were produced by immunoSEQ multiplex PCR, yet TCRdb's version contains in-frame clones alone and is incomplete. V and J calls and clone size are copied from that table; D and trimming were computed from the DNA. The sample shows about 160,000 clones, 90% of them seen only once. Germline CDR1 and CDR2: SGHTA and FQGNSA. The J segment lost 1 base and the V segment lost 1 base, leaving 2 bases of the junction unmatched. This CDR3 contains 16 residues.

The sequence came from a man in his 60s with active or convalescent COVID-19. The chain has TRBV7-2 and TRBJ2-2; 8 nucleotides align to TRBD1. Sequencing was done on a sample of peripheral blood. The CDR3 sequence is CASSLDTGGNTGELFF. DNA of the CDR3: TGTGCCAGCAGCTTAGATACAGGGGGGAACACCGGGGAGCTGTTTTTT.